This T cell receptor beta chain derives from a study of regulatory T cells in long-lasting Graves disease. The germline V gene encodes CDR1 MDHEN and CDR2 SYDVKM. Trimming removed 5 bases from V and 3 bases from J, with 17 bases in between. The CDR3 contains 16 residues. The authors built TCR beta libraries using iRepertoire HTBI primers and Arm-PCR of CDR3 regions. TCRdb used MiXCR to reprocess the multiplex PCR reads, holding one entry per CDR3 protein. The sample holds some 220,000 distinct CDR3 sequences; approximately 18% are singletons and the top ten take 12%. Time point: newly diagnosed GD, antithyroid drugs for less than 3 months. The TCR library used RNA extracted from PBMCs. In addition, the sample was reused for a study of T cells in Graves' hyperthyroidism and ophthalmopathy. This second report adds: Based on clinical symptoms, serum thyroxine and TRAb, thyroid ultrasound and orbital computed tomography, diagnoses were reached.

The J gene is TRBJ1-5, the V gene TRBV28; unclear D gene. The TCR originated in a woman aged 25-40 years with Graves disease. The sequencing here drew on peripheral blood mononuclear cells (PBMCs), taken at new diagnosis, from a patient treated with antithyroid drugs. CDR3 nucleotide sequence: TGTGCCAGCAGTCTCGTGGGAACCAGCCCCAATCAGCCCCAGCATTTT. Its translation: CASSLVGTSPNQPQHF.